Sequencing of this T cell receptor beta chain was carried out in a study of blood T cell repertoires in COVID-19. Study-wide background: T cells, B-cell-depleted T cells, or PBMCs supplied cDNA or gDNA.

This clone was recorded once. Germline assignment: CDR1 SGHTA and CDR2 FQGNSA. V trimming: 5 bases; J trimming: 5 bases; junction bases outside the gene matches: 8. The CDR3 is 14 residues long. Original processing methods: Nucleated cell counts were estimated from reference gene primer amplification. Some clones are missing from TCRdb's copy, which holds only in-frame ones; the method was immunoSEQ multiplex PCR. V and J calls and clone size come straight from that table; D and trimming were deduced from the DNA. The table shows about 48,000 clones, with about nine tenths occurring only once. The receptor's source is a man between 65 and 80 years old with acute or convalescent COVID-19. The gene calls are TRBV7-2 and TRBJ1-1; TRBD1 agrees at 7 bases. Sequenced sample: peripheral blood. The CDR3 region has the DNA TGTGCCAGCAGCCTCCAACAGGGGAGTACTGAAGCTTTCTTT. Amino acids: CASSLQQGSTEAFF.